This is a list of T cell receptor beta chains from one sample in a study of blood T cell repertoires in COVID-19. Produced via immunoSEQ multiplex PCR; TCRdb's table is partial and in-frame only. This sample has around 77,000 clones, with approximately 83% found just once. Specimen: peripheral blood. These receptors originate from a man aged 25-45 years with COVID-19, enrolled during active disease. Each CDR3 is given with its conserved first and last residue. A D gene is named only where the DNA matches it firmly. A clone size is listed for some rows: how often the clone was seen (once, few, many), or a class if it is expanded.

d_call j_call v_call clone_size cdr3_nt cdr3_aa
TRBD1 TRBJ1-6 TRBV6-5 . TGTGCCACCTCTATGGGACAGCCTAATTCACCCCTCCACTTT CATSMGQPNSPLHF
. TRBJ1-2 TRBV18 . TGTGCCAGCTCACCACCCGACTTAGGGGGGGGCAGGACCTATGGCTACACCTTC CASSPPDLGGGRTYGYTF
TRBD2 TRBJ2-1 TRBV6-5 . TGTGCCAGCGGCGGACTAGCTTTGGGGTACGATGAGCAGTTCTTC CASGGLALGYDEQFF
. TRBJ1-5 TRBV20-1 few TGCAGTGCTAGTCTCAACAGATCTAGCAATCAGCCCCAGCATTTT CSASLNRSSNQPQHF
TRBD1 TRBJ1-1 TRBV10-3 . TGTGCCATCAGTAGGACAGGGAACACTGAAGCTTTCTTT CAISRTGNTEAFF
. TRBJ1-1 TRBV19 . TGTGCCAGTACCATGGGAGGGTACACTGAAGCTTTCTTT CASTMGGYTEAFF
. TRBJ1-1 TRBV20-1 . TGCAGTGCTAGTGGCGGGGGCGACAGGTGGAACACTGAAGCTTTCTTT CSASGGGDRWNTEAFF
TRBD2 TRBJ2-1 TRBV5-4 . TGTGCCAGCAGCTTGGGGGGGACTAGCGGGAGCAATGAGCAGTTCTTC CASSLGGTSGSNEQFF
. TRBJ1-2 TRBV5-1 . TGCGCCAGCAGCTTGGCGCTTACGACGGGGGGCTACACCTTC CASSLALTTGGYTF
. TRBJ1-2 TRBV5-6 . TGTGCCAGCAGCTTGGATCGGGACTACGGACGAAACTATGGCTACACCTTC CASSLDRDYGRNYGYTF
TRBD1 TRBJ1-2 TRBV4-1 . TGCGCCAGCAGCCAAGATCGGGACAGGGCGTATGGCTACACCTTC CASSQDRDRAYGYTF
. TRBJ2-3 TRBV10-3 . TGTGCCATCAGTGAGCGGGAGTTAGCGAATACGCAGTATTTT CAISERELANTQYF
TRBD1 TRBJ2-1 TRBV11-2 . TGTGCCAGCAGCTCCCTGACAGGGTACAATGAGCAGTTCTTC CASSSLTGYNEQFF
. TRBJ1-2 TRBV7-2 . TGTGCCAGCAGCTTACTCTTCTATTTCCAAGCCGAGGGCTACACCTTC CASSLLFYFQAEGYTF
TRBD2 TRBJ2-1 TRBV7-3 . TGTGCCAGCAGCTTAGGGCTAGCGGGAGTTGGGCCATCCAATGAGCAGTTCTTC CASSLGLAGVGPSNEQFF
. TRBJ2-3 TRBV9 . TGTGCCAGCAGCCTAACTAGCAGTAGGACTAGCACAGATACGCAGTATTTT CASSLTSSRTSTDTQYF
. TRBJ2-7 TRBV4-1 . TGCGCCAGCGGCTCTGAACTAGCTTCGCTTGACGAGCAGTACTTC CASGSELASLDEQYF
TRBD1 TRBJ2-1 TRBV6-2/TRBV6-3 . TGTGCCAGCAGTTCGGGACAGGGGACGGGCAATGAGCAGTTCTTC CASSSGQGTGNEQFF
. TRBJ2-7 TRBV7-2 once TGTGCCAGCAGCTCGGTTTTTGGGGCATCCAGCGAGCAGTACTTC CASSSVFGASSEQYF
. TRBJ2-7 TRBV9 . TGTGCCAGCAGCGTAATGGGTGGGGGGAACGAGCAGTACTTC CASSVMGGGNEQYF
. TRBJ2-1 TRBV9 . TGTGCCAGCAGCCCCCGTACAGGTCAGCTGAATGAGCAGTTCTTC CASSPRTGQLNEQFF
. TRBJ2-3 TRBV3-1/TRBV3-2 . TGTGCCACCTCCTACAGGGCTAGCACAGATACGCAGTATTTT CATSYRASTDTQYF